The T cell receptor beta chain described here comes from a study of blood T cell repertoires in COVID-19. About the study: The United States, Italy and Spain provided the acute and convalescent COVID-19 samples. T cells, B-cell-depleted T cells, or PBMCs provided the cDNA or gDNA that served as material.

CDR1 is MGHRA and CDR2 is YSYEKL in the germline V gene. Trimming removed 3 bases from V and 4 bases from J; junction bases left unmatched: 21. This CDR3 spans 21 amino acids. Per the study methods: For nucleated cells, counts were estimated from reference gene primer amplification. TCRdb keeps only in-frame clones here, not all; method: immunoSEQ multiplex PCR. D and trimming come from the DNA, and the V and J calls and clone size come from that table. The sample has 100,000 to 150,000 clones, approximately 84% seen once; the top ten hold roughly a sixth. The receptor was isolated from a woman of 80 years or more with acute or convalescent COVID-19. The rearrangement joins TRBV4-1 to TRBJ1-5, with 10 bases matching TRBD1. Sequencing was performed on peripheral blood. CDR3 sequence (DNA): TGCGCCAGCAGCCATTACCGGGACAGGGGTTTTTTGGGGGAGGGAAATCAGCCCCAGCATTTT. Amino acids: CASSHYRDRGFLGEGNQPQHF.